The rows below give T cell receptor beta chains drawn from one sample of a study of blood T cell repertoires in COVID-19. The table came from immunoSEQ multiplex PCR; TCRdb's copy has only in-frame clones and leaves some out. The sample yields around 60,000 clones, around 90% seen once. The sequencing sample was made of peripheral blood. Every receptor here comes from a man aged 45-65 years with active COVID-19. The CDR3 runs from the conserved cysteine through the conserved F or W. Part of the rows lack a size; the others show once, few, many or a class for expanded clones.

v_call clone_size cdr3_aa
TRBV7-2 - CASSPLRTLLNTGELFF
TRBV6-6 - CASSATSASQETQYF
TRBV10-3 - CAISDFSFNYGYTF
TRBV3-1/TRBV3-2 - CASSQDGYRLSPDGYTF
TRBV3-1/TRBV3-2 - CASCRGTGRNTEAFF
TRBV7-2 once CASSLEGQGAPGDTQYF
TRBV11-2 - CASSSLQGAGPYEQYF
TRBV10-3 - CAISDLIGGRVGTDTQYF
TRBV7-9 once CASSLRIGQGEDYGYTF
TRBV5-4 - CASSLAQGTGELFF
TRBV9 - CASSVGGGTSYEQYF
TRBV28 - CASSFDLAGLSYEQYF
TRBV9 - CASSEGILAGGSNEQFF
TRBV19 - CASSVQGDRGEQYF
TRBV6-5 - CASRDRGPETQYF
TRBV7-9 - CASSQSGGNEQFF